What follows are 27 T cell receptor beta chains derived from one specimen sequenced in a study of cytomegalovirus exposure and HLA in healthy donors. The PCR was carried out with 60 Vbeta primers and 13 Jbeta primers. Using immunoSEQ multiplex PCR, the repertoire was profiled, and TCRdb retains in-frame clones only, with some absent. Of 65,000 to 90,000 clones in the sample, roughly four fifths are singletons; the top ten hold around 12%. The specimen sequenced was PBMCs. The receptors come from a man between 65 and 80 years old in good health and CMV-seronegative.

The chain links TRBV14 to TRBJ2-1; D may be TRBD1 (5 bases). Deletions cut 4 bases from V and 1 base from J, with 14 bases between. The germline V gene has CDR1 SGHDN and CDR2 FVKESK. The CDR3 has 16 amino acids. CDR3 amino acids: CASSRRDLSSYNEQFF. CDR3 sequence (DNA): TGTGCCAGCAGCCGCAGGGATCTTTCGTCCTACAATGAGCAGTTCTTC.

V and J are TRBV6-1 and TRBJ2-1, with 15 bases lining up with TRBD2. V was pared by 2 bases and J by 8 bases, with 13 bases of the junction left unmatched. The CDR3 covers 19 residues. CDR1 and CDR2 (germline): MNHNS, SASEGT. The CDR3 coding sequence is TGTGCCAGCAGTGAAATCTTGTCGGGACTAGCGGGAGGAGGAGATGAGCAGTTCTTC. This gives the protein CASSEILSGLAGGGDEQFF.

The chain joins TRBV4-1 to TRBJ1-1; the D is unclear. The V end was cut by 3 bases, the J end by 1 base, with 12 bases between. CDR1 MGHRA and CDR2 YSYEKL come from the germline V gene. This CDR3 is built from 15 residues. The CDR3: CASSHRPAGNTEAFF. Here the CDR3 DNA reads TGCGCCAGCAGCCACCGACCCGCAGGGAACACTGAAGCTTTCTTT.

The V call is TRBV4-3, the J call TRBJ1-2, with TRBD1 identical over 7 bases. The CDR3 spans 15 residues. The V segment lost 6 bases and the J segment 0 bases; nucleotides outside the gene matches: 7. Per germline, CDR1 LGHNA and CDR2 YSLEER. DNA for the CDR3: TGCGCCAGCAGGCAGGACAGGTCGTCTAACTATGGCTACACCTTC. Protein product: CASRQDRSSNYGYTF.

The chain employs TRBV7-8 and TRBJ2-2; 10 nucleotides match TRBD2. This CDR3 contains 18 residues. V shed 2 bases and J 5 bases; nucleotides not matched to a gene: 11. From germline, CDR1 is SGHVS and CDR2 FQNEAQ. CDR3 residues: CASSLMSSGRWSTGELFF. The CDR3 DNA reads as TGTGCCAGCAGCTTAATGTCTAGCGGGAGATGGTCGACCGGGGAGCTGTTTTTT.

This clone appeared a single time. The germline gene is not matched at one end of the junction; a read error may be the cause. J is TRBJ2-1 and V is TRBV15; TRBD2 is a possible D gene (5 bases). Germline V gene sequence: CDR1 LNHNV, CDR2 YYDKDF (reference sequence). The CDR3 totals 13 residues. Here the CDR3 DNA reads TGTGCCACCAGGGGGAGCTCCTGCAATGAGCAGTTCTTC. Protein product: CATRGSSCNEQFF.

The chain recombines TRBV13 with TRBJ2-3, with TRBD1 identical over 8 bases. V dropped 2 bases and J dropped 6; count of bases not matched to a gene: 10. Germline CDR1 reads PRHDT; CDR2 reads FYEKMQ (reference sequence). The CDR3 has 16 residues. The CDR3 region is CASSLSGTGVADTQYF. CDR3 nucleotide sequence: TGTGCCAGCAGCTTATCCGGGACAGGAGTCGCGGATACGCAGTATTTT.

This clone was observed a few times. This chain links TRBV5-1 with TRBJ1-1; a weak D match, TRBD1 (5 bases). Germline V gene lookup returns CDR1 SGHRS and CDR2 YFSETQ. The CDR3 covers 13 residues. V dropped 6 bases and J dropped 3 bases, with 12 bases sitting between them. The CDR3 reads CASKVQGDTEAFF. In nucleotides, the CDR3 is TGCGCCAGCAAGGTGCAGGGTGACACTGAAGCTTTCTTT.

DNA for the CDR3: TGTGCCAGCAGCTTAGAGTACGGGATCTCACCCCTCCACTTT. This gives the protein CASSLEYGISPLHF. J is TRBJ1-6 and V is TRBV7-2; D gene uncertain. The CDR3 loop spans 14 amino acids. Looked up from germline, CDR1 is SGHTA and CDR2 is FQGNSA. Trimming took off 1 base at V and 10 bases at J, with 11 bases between the two ends.

The V gene is TRBV15, the J gene TRBJ2-1; TRBD1 is a possible D gene (6 bases). The germline CDR1 and CDR2 sequences are LNHNV and YYDKDF (reference sequence). Trimming shortened V by 5 bases and J by 5 bases, and 10 bases separated the two germline ends. The CDR3 consists of 13 residues. The CDR3 protein is CATSWGRNNEQFF. The CDR3, as DNA: TGTGCCACCAGCTGGGGGCGGAACAATGAGCAGTTCTTC.

This clone has more than one count but fewer than ten. This chain links TRBV29-1 with TRBJ1-2; 8 positions agree with TRBD1. Trimming at V came to 0 bases and at J to 6 bases, leaving 6 bases not matched to a gene. CDR3 length: 14 residues. Germline-derived CDR1 and CDR2 are SQVTM and ANQGSEA. The CDR3 region is CSVEEGRGPNGYTF. Written as DNA, the CDR3 is TGCAGCGTTGAAGAGGGCAGGGGGCCTAATGGCTACACCTTC.

CDR3 nucleotides: TGTGCCAGCAGTTCCCCCGGCGGGGGGAACTCCTACGAGCAGTACTTC. It specifies CASSSPGGGNSYEQYF. The rearrangement links TRBV28 to TRBJ2-7; 8 nucleotides align to TRBD2. This CDR3 is built from 16 residues. The germline gives CDR1 MDHEN, CDR2 SYDVKM. J lost 0 bases, V lost 4 bases, and 8 bases had no gene match.

In this sample, this clone turned up once. V and J are TRBV11-3 and TRBJ2-7; a possible D gene is TRBD2 (6 bases). V lost 2 bases to trimming and J lost 1 base, with 21 bases between them. Germline CDR1 SGHNT, CDR2 YENEEA. The CDR3 totals 18 residues. DNA for the CDR3: TGTGCCAGCAGCTTACGACGAGACGAAACGGGGACTTCCTACGAGCAGTACTTC. Amino acid sequence: CASSLRRDETGTSYEQYF. The whole variable domain, filled in from reference TRBV11-3 and TRBJ2-7, reads EAGVVQSPRYKIIEKKQPVAFWCNPISGHNTLYWYLQNLGQGPELLIRYENEEAVDDSQLPKDRFSAERLKGVDSTLKIQPAELGDSAVYLCASSLRRDETGTSYEQYFGPGTRLTVT.

The rearrangement joins TRBV11-2 to TRBJ2-7; D is perhaps TRBD1 (6 bases). CDR1 SGHAT and CDR2 FQNNGV come from the germline V gene. The CDR3 consists of 13 residues. Trimming removed 3 bases at V and 2 bases at J, with 8 bases between. The CDR3 DNA sequence: TGTGCCAGCAGCTTCACAGGGACCTACGAGCAGTACTTC. It yields the protein CASSFTGTYEQYF.

J is TRBJ2-1 and V is TRBV9; TRBD1 aligns across 7 bases. Looked up from germline, CDR1 is SGDLS and CDR2 is YYNGEE. This CDR3 has 15 amino acids. Trimming took 3 bases from V and 4 from J; bases not matched to a gene: 7. This CDR3 reads CASSDTGTVYNEQFF. In nucleotides, the CDR3 is TGTGCCAGCAGCGATACCGGGACAGTTTACAATGAGCAGTTCTTC.

The V gene is TRBV6-1, the J gene TRBJ1-2, with 9 bases fitting TRBD1. The junction had 7 bases not matched to a gene; V was cut back by 7 bases and J by 7 bases. The germline CDR1 and CDR2 sequences are MNHNS and SASEGT. The CDR3 loop spans 13 amino acids. CDR3 amino acids: CASTTGQGGGYTF. For the CDR3, the DNA is TGTGCCAGCACTACGGGACAGGGTGGTGGCTACACCTTC.

V and J are TRBV6-5 and TRBJ1-1, with 8 bases aligning to TRBD1. Trimming cost V 6 bases and J 3 bases; bases outside gene matches: 6. The CDR3 runs 14 residues. Germline V lookup: CDR1 MNHEY, CDR2 SVGAGI. Here the CDR3 reads CASRGTGGDTEAFF. The CDR3 nucleotides are TGTGCCAGCAGGGGAACAGGGGGGGACACTGAAGCTTTCTTT.

The genes are TRBV9 and TRBJ1-6, with 7 bases matching TRBD1. V lost 6 bases to trimming and J lost 7 bases; unmatched junction nucleotides: 10. Germline assignment: CDR1 SGDLS and CDR2 YYNGEE. CDR3 length: 15 residues. The CDR3 DNA reads TGTGCCAGCAACAGGGACAGCAAGCGGAATTCACCCCTCCACTTT. Encoded protein: CASNRDSKRNSPLHF. Filled out from reference TRBV9 and TRBJ1-6, the complete variable domain reads DSGVTQTPKHLITATGQRVTLRCSPRSGDLSVYWYQQSLDQGLQFLIQYYNGEERAKGNILERFSAQQFPDLHSELNLSSLELGDSALYFCASNRDSKRNSPLHFGNGTRLTVT.

This clone was seen only a few times. This chain connects TRBV7-2 to TRBJ2-2; 10 bases are a match to TRBD2. The CDR3 length is 16 residues. Germline V lookup: CDR1 SGHTA, CDR2 FQGNSA. The trim removed 2 bases at V and 7 bases at J, leaving 7 bases unmatched. CDR3 bases: TGTGCCAGCAGCTTATTGGCTAGCGGGAGTATCGGGGAGCTGTTTTTT. Translation gives CASSLLASGSIGELFF.

V is TRBV18 and J is TRBJ2-2, with 11 bases identical to TRBD2. The germline V gene encodes CDR1 KGHSH and CDR2 LQKENI. V was pared by 3 bases and J by 5 bases, with 5 bases of the junction left unmatched. The CDR3 loop spans 16 amino acids. The CDR3 spells CASSPLAGGGTGELFF. CDR3 DNA sequence: TGTGCCAGCTCACCTCTAGCGGGAGGCGGAACCGGGGAGCTGTTTTTT. Using reference TRBV18 and TRBJ2-2 for the parts outside the CDR3, the full variable domain is NAGVMQNPRHLVRRRGQEARLRCSPMKGHSHVYWYRQLPEEGLKFMVYLQKENIIDESGMPKERFSAEFPKEGPSILRIQQVVRGDSAAYFCASSPLAGGGTGELFFGEGSRLTVL.

The genes are TRBV10-2 and TRBJ2-3; TRBD2 matches 7 bases. The V segment lost 6 bases and the J segment 2 bases; nucleotides outside the gene matches: 2. The V gene's germline CDR1 is WSHSY and CDR2 SAAADI. The CDR3 contains 13 residues. CDR3 coding DNA: TGCGCCAGCAGGACTAGCAACACAGATACGCAGTATTTT. Translation gives CASRTSNTDTQYF.

CDR3 in DNA: TGTGCCAGGATGGGTAGCGGGAGAGAGGGGTGTACGAACAATGAGCAGTTCTTC. This codes for CARMGSGREGCTNNEQFF. This chain links TRBV19 with TRBJ2-1, with 9 bases aligning to TRBD2. This CDR3 has 18 amino acids. The germline gives CDR1 LNHDA, CDR2 SQIVND (reference sequence). The J segment lost 5 bases and the V segment lost 9 bases, leaving 20 bases of the junction unmatched.

This chain links TRBV11-2 with TRBJ1-2; D unclear. Trimming took off 5 bases at V and 5 bases at J, with 15 bases between the two ends. Germline values: CDR1 SGHAT, CDR2 FQNNGV. CDR3 length: 14 residues. The CDR3 sequence: CASSPLEFRYGYTF. As DNA, the CDR3 is TGTGCCAGCAGCCCCCTCGAGTTTCGTTATGGCTACACCTTC.

The CDR3 DNA reads TGCGCCAGCAGATCCGGACAGGGGCTTCCCAATGAGCAGTTCTTC. Its protein is CASRSGQGLPNEQFF. This chain joins TRBV5-1 and TRBJ2-1, with 9 bases identical to TRBD1. The V segment lost 5 bases and the J segment 6 bases; nucleotides outside the gene matches: 9. CDR1 is SGHRS, CDR2 YFSETQ, per germline. This CDR3 is built from 15 residues.

J is TRBJ2-5 and V is TRBV10-2, with D possibly TRBD1 on 6 matching bases. The J call is in doubt because the DNA end fits TRBJ2-7 better. Germline CDR1 and CDR2: WSHSY and SAAADI. CDR3 size: 13 residues. The CDR3: CASQEDSTYEQYF. DNA of the CDR3: TGCGCCAGCCAAGAGGACAGCACCTACGAGCAGTACTTC.

The CDR3 reads CAIKFGAGEAFF. The CDR3 DNA reads as TGTGCCATCAAATTTGGGGCAGGAGAAGCTTTCTTT. The gene calls are TRBV10-3 and TRBJ1-1, with a tentative D call TRBD1 (5 bases). Per germline, CDR1 ENHRY and CDR2 SYGVKD. The CDR3 is 12 amino acids. Trimming left V 7 bases short and J 8 bases short, with 14 bases between.

V and J are TRBV5-1 and TRBJ1-1; D unresolved. V gave up 2 bases and J gave up 2 bases, with 10 bases separating them. The CDR3 has 14 residues. Germline V lookup: CDR1 SGHRS, CDR2 YFSETQ. The CDR3 bases are TGCGCCAGCAGCTTACGGGAGATTAACACTGAAGCTTTCTTT. It encodes CASSLREINTEAFF. The full variable domain, in which reference TRBV5-1 and TRBJ1-1 provide the parts outside the CDR3, is KAGVTQTPRYLIKTRGQQVTLSCSPISGHRSVSWYQQTPGQGLQFLFEYFSETQRNKGNFPGRFSGRQFSNSRSEMNVSTLELGDSALYLCASSLREINTEAFFGQGTRLTVV.